The 28 T cell receptor beta chains below were found in one sample sequenced in a study of blood T cell repertoires in COVID-19. Clones were sequenced by immunoSEQ multiplex PCR, and TCRdb holds only the in-frame ones, with some missing. Among a few hundred thousand clones listed, under 95% were seen once. The source material was PBMCs or T cells enriched from blood (not recorded which). The receptors were sampled from a woman in her thirties who had recovered from COVID-19.

This clone was recorded a few times. The V and J genes are TRBV29-1 and TRBJ2-7; TRBD1 aligns across 8 bases. Germline CDR1 is SQVTM and CDR2 is ANQGSEA. After removal of 8 bases from V and 6 bases from J, the junction contained 9 bases not matched to a gene. CDR3 length: 12 residues. CDR3 loop: CSLRTGPSEQYF. The CDR3 nucleotides are TGCAGCTTAAGGACAGGGCCGAGCGAGCAGTACTTC.

This rearrangement joins TRBV25-1 to TRBJ1-1; 7 bases map to TRBD1. V gave up 3 bases and J gave up 1 base; unmatched junction bases: 5. Germline V gene sequence: CDR1 MGHDK, CDR2 SYGVNS. The CDR3 has 15 residues. CDR3 in DNA: TGTGCCAGCAGTGAGGACAGGACTGGGAACACTGAAGCTTTCTTT. Residues: CASSEDRTGNTEAFF.

This CDR3 is CASSLASETEAFF. Written as DNA, the CDR3 is TGTGCCAGCAGCTTAGCAAGTGAGACTGAAGCTTTCTTT. This chain joins TRBV7-9 and TRBJ1-1; the D is unclear. CDR1 is SEHNR and CDR2 is FQNEAQ in the germline V gene (reference sequence). Trimming took 0 bases from V and 5 from J, leaving 7 bases between them. The CDR3 sequence is 13 residues long.

CDR3 bases: TGTGCCAGCAGCCTCGGACAGGGCGCAGATACGCAGTATTTT. It encodes CASSLGQGADTQYF. The V and J genes are TRBV3-1 (or the pseudogene TRBV3-2) and TRBJ2-3; TRBD1 matches at 8 bases. The CDR3 runs to 14 residues. Germline V gene data show CDR1 as LGHDT and CDR2 as YNNKEL (reference sequence). The J segment lost 4 bases and the V segment lost 4 bases, leaving 4 bases of the junction unmatched.

V gene TRBV7-3 combines with J gene TRBJ2-1; D unresolved. CDR1 is SGHTA, CDR2 FQGTGA, per germline. The CDR3 totals 11 residues. The V gene lost 1 base and the J gene lost 9 bases, with 4 bases spanning the gap. The DNA of the CDR3 is TGTGCCAGCAGCTTAAACAGTGAGCAGTTCTTC. Amino acids: CASSLNSEQFF.

V is TRBV27 and J is TRBJ2-7; the match to TRBD1 covers 9 bases. CDR3 size: 16 residues. Germline V lookup: CDR1 MNHEY, CDR2 SMNVEV (reference sequence). The ends lost 0 bases at V and 2 bases at J; junction bases unmatched: 5. CDR3 sequence reads: CASSLSSGTGTYEQYF. The CDR3 DNA reads TGTGCCAGCAGTTTATCTTCCGGGACAGGGACCTACGAGCAGTACTTC.

The J gene is TRBJ1-2, the V gene TRBV25-1; no clear D gene. V was pared by 0 bases and J by 5 bases, with 7 bases between. The CDR3 sequence is 13 residues long. The V gene's germline CDR1 is MGHDK and CDR2 SYGVNS. CDR3 DNA: TGTGCCAGCAGTGAATATTCGGGTTATGGCTACACCTTC. The encoded protein is CASSEYSGYGYTF.

The gene calls are TRBV6-5 and TRBJ2-1; 9 positions agree with TRBD2. This CDR3 spans 16 amino acids. The germline gives CDR1 MNHEY, CDR2 SVGAGI. The junction had 9 bases not matched to a gene; V was cut back by 6 bases and J by 3 bases. CDR3 residues: CASRYGPSGVYNEQFF. CDR3 in DNA: TGTGCCAGCAGATACGGGCCTAGCGGGGTCTACAATGAGCAGTTCTTC.

V and J are TRBV12-3 or TRBV12-4 and TRBJ1-2; D is undetermined. This CDR3 region has 11 residues. Trimming removed 7 bases from V and 8 bases from J, with 11 bases in between. The CDR3 coding sequence is TGTGCCAGCACGGGGTCTGGAGGCTACACCTTC. It codes for CASTGSGGYTF.

The chain combines TRBV10-2 with TRBJ1-1; D gene ambiguous. The germline V and J ends were trimmed by 8 bases and 6 bases, with 13 bases remaining between them. This CDR3 contains 12 residues. Per germline, CDR1 WSHSY and CDR2 SAAADI. The CDR3 protein is CASSGGLAEAFF. DNA of the CDR3: TGCGCCAGCTCAGGAGGGTTGGCTGAAGCTTTCTTT.

This rearrangement joins TRBV7-2 to TRBJ2-2; a weak D match, TRBD1 (6 bases). The V gene lost 3 bases and the J gene lost 5 bases, with 10 bases spanning the gap. The CDR3 totals 14 residues. Germline V gene data show CDR1 as SGHTA and CDR2 as FQGNSA. CDR3 sequence (DNA): TGTGCCAGCAGCTTCACTACAGGGACCGGGGAGCTGTTTTTT. Residues: CASSFTTGTGELFF.

V usage is TRBV7-8 and J usage is TRBJ1-4; D may be TRBD1 (5 bases). Germline loops: CDR1 SGHVS, CDR2 FQNEAQ. The CDR3 loop spans 14 amino acids. V was shortened by 1 base and J by 6 bases, with 9 bases between the two germline ends. CDR3 sequence: CASSLDRLYEKLFF. The CDR3, as DNA: TGTGCCAGCAGCTTAGACAGGTTGTATGAAAAACTGTTTTTT.

This clone has just one count. This chain links TRBV9 with TRBJ1-3; 9 nucleotides align to TRBD1. The V gene's germline CDR1 is SGDLS and CDR2 YYNGEE. The CDR3 covers 16 residues. The trim removed 5 bases at V and 2 bases at J, leaving 8 bases unmatched. The CDR3 protein is CASSLQGALTGNTIYF. The CDR3 nucleotides read TGTGCCAGCAGTCTACAGGGGGCGCTTACTGGAAACACCATATATTTT.

The V gene is TRBV5-6, the J gene TRBJ2-7; D not certain. This CDR3 is built from 15 residues. Germline V gene sequence: CDR1 SGHDT, CDR2 YYEEEE. The germline V and J ends were trimmed by 3 bases and 3 bases, with 16 bases remaining between them. The CDR3 is CASSSGVVTYYEQYF. The CDR3 DNA reads TGTGCCAGCAGCTCAGGCGTGGTTACCTACTACGAGCAGTACTTC.

This clone was counted only a few times. The chain is built from TRBV9 and TRBJ2-7, with D uncertain. Trimming removed 0 bases at V and 0 bases at J, with 4 bases between. Germline assignment: CDR1 SGDLS and CDR2 YYNGEE. The CDR3 is made up of 13 amino acids. This CDR3 reads CASSVDSSYEQYF. The CDR3 DNA sequence: TGTGCCAGCAGCGTAGACAGCTCCTACGAGCAGTACTTC.

V gene TRBV25-1 combines with J gene TRBJ1-5; D remains ambiguous. V lost 2 bases, J lost 2 bases, and 7 bases lay in between. The CDR3 totals 14 residues. Germline V gives CDR1 MGHDK, CDR2 SYGVNS. CDR3 in amino acids: CASSEGEGNQPQHF. The CDR3 DNA follows: TGTGCCAGCAGTGAAGGGGAGGGCAATCAGCCCCAGCATTTT.

This chain uses TRBV4-1 with TRBJ2-5; 16 bases match TRBD2. The V and J ends lost 4 bases and 4 bases, in that order; junction bases with no gene match: 9. CDR3 size: 18 residues. The germline V gene has CDR1 MGHRA and CDR2 YSYEKL. CDR3 bases: TGCGCCAGCAGCCCGGGGACTAGCGGGAGGGCGCCCCCAGAGACCCAGTACTTC. It translates to CASSPGTSGRAPPETQYF.

This clone was counted a few times. This same CDR3 is encoded by further DNA sequences in the sample. This chain links TRBV7-3 with TRBJ1-1, with 8 bases aligning to TRBD1. J gave up 4 bases and V 2 bases, and 0 bases lay outside the gene matches. CDR3 length: 13 residues. Per germline, CDR1 SGHTA and CDR2 FQGTGA. The CDR3 DNA follows: TGTGCCAGCAGCTTAGACAGGGGCACTGAAGCTTTCTTT. This encodes CASSLDRGTEAFF.

A single count supports this clone. The chain employs TRBV2 and TRBJ1-6; D gene ambiguous. From germline, CDR1 is SNHLY and CDR2 FYNNEI. The CDR3 is 18 residues long. Trimming took off 8 bases at V and 2 bases at J, with 22 bases between the two ends. In DNA, the CDR3 is TGTGCCAGCGTCCCCAGTGACCCACGGAGCACCTATAATTCACCCCTCCACTTT. Its translation: CASVPSDPRSTYNSPLHF.

This chain connects TRBV5-4 to TRBJ1-1; 7 bases fit TRBD1. The length of the CDR3 is 15 residues. Germline loops: CDR1 SGHNT, CDR2 YYREEE (reference sequence). The J segment lost 0 bases and the V segment lost 4 bases, leaving 6 bases of the junction unmatched. In DNA form, the CDR3 reads TGTGCCAGCAGCCCGGGGGACAGATTGAACACTGAAGCTTTCTTT. Translation gives CASSPGDRLNTEAFF.

The chain couples TRBV29-1 to TRBJ2-7, with 8 bases aligning to TRBD1. In germline, CDR1 is SQVTM, CDR2 ANQGSEA. The trim removed 2 bases at V and 5 bases at J, leaving 5 bases unmatched. The CDR3 is made up of 13 amino acids. CDR3 DNA sequence: TGCAGCGTTGAAAAGGACAGGGCGGACGAGCAGTACTTC. It is translated as CSVEKDRADEQYF.

This clone was found once. This chain links TRBV5-1 with TRBJ1-1, with 8 bases fitting TRBD1. V gave up 4 bases and J gave up 4 bases; unmatched junction bases: 9. This CDR3 is built from 15 residues. Germline V gene lookup returns CDR1 SGHRS and CDR2 YFSETQ. The CDR3 protein is CASSRTGIGLTEAFF. CDR3 in DNA: TGCGCCAGCAGCAGGACAGGGATTGGGCTCACTGAAGCTTTCTTT. Based on the CDR3 plus reference TRBV5-1 and TRBJ1-1, the full variable domain is KAGVTQTPRYLIKTRGQQVTLSCSPISGHRSVSWYQQTPGQGLQFLFEYFSETQRNKGNFPGRFSGRQFSNSRSEMNVSTLELGDSALYLCASSRTGIGLTEAFFGQGTRLTVV.

The V call is TRBV6-5, the J call TRBJ1-5, with D maybe TRBD1 (5 bases). The CDR3 has 14 residues. Deletions cut 6 bases from V and 2 bases from J, with 11 bases between. Germline CDR1 and CDR2: MNHEY and SVGAGI. CDR3 coding DNA: TGTGCCAGCAGGGGGCAGGTCGGCAATCAGCCCCAGCATTTT. Encoded protein: CASRGQVGNQPQHF.

The chain has TRBV6-5 and TRBJ1-1, with D perhaps TRBD1 (6 bases). Trimming stripped 7 bases from V and 0 bases from J, with 12 bases between. Per germline, CDR1 MNHEY and CDR2 SVGAGI. The CDR3 is 14 residues long. In DNA form, the CDR3 reads TGTGCCAGCAAAGAAACAGGGCTGAACACTGAAGCTTTCTTT. Encoded protein: CASKETGLNTEAFF.

This clone was seen a few times. This chain links TRBV7-6 with TRBJ1-1; 7 bases fit TRBD1. With 1 base clipped from V and 7 bases from J, the junction kept 6 bases outside the gene matches. The germline V gene encodes CDR1 SGHVS and CDR2 FNYEAQ. The CDR3 covers 14 residues. CDR3 DNA sequence: TGTGCCAGCAGCTTAGAGGCAGGGGGGTTTGAAGCTTTCTTT. Its protein product is CASSLEAGGFEAFF.

This chain joins TRBV6-2 or TRBV6-3 and TRBJ1-3; TRBD1 matches 7 bases. The germline CDR1 and CDR2 sequences are MNHEY and SVGEGT. V lost 5 bases, J lost 2 bases, and 3 bases stayed unmatched. This CDR3 has 14 residues. The CDR3 coding sequence is TGTGCCAGCAGTCCCGACAGGGCTGGAAACACCATATATTTT. This translates into CASSPDRAGNTIYF.

This chain connects TRBV28 to TRBJ1-2, with D possibly TRBD1 on 6 matching bases. The ends were cut back, 1 base at V and 3 bases at J, with 9 bases in the middle. This CDR3 region has 14 residues. The germline V gene has CDR1 MDHEN and CDR2 SYDVKM. CDR3 region: CASSLSAGDYGYTF. CDR3 nucleotides: TGTGCCAGCAGTTTATCAGCAGGGGACTATGGCTACACCTTC.

The chain carries TRBV3-1 (or the pseudogene TRBV3-2) and TRBJ2-5, with 7 bases matching TRBD1. Per the germline V gene, CDR1 is LGHDT and CDR2 is YNNKEL (reference sequence). The CDR3 runs 14 residues. V dropped 4 bases and J dropped 5; count of bases not matched to a gene: 7. CDR3 residues: CASSPRTGWETQYF. CDR3 nucleotide sequence: TGTGCCAGCAGCCCCCGGACAGGATGGGAGACCCAGTACTTC.